A single sample is the source of the 25 T cell receptor beta chains below, sequenced in a study of CD8+CD57+ T cells in acquired aplastic anemia (dated by TCRdb to between 2017 and 2018). The sequencer was an Illumina HiSeq 2000. Genomic DNA served as template for TCR beta VDJ combination and CDR3 sequence profiling. TCRdb itself trimmed the public reads at Q25 with fastp, ran MiXCR and retained productive beta chains. Rows merge per CDR3 protein into single entries with the most common DNA and genes. The sample has over 150,000 distinct CDR3 sequences on record, 63% of them singletons. Together, the top ten hold roughly 46% of the sample. The patients picked for sequencing were ones in whom flow cytometry had shown an expansion of CD8+CD57+ cells. Input material: sorted CD4+, CD8+, or CD8+CD57+ T cells (not recorded which) from PBMCs. Every receptor here comes from a human donor with aplastic anemia.

The chain is built from TRBV7-3 and TRBJ1-1; 7 bases are shared with TRBD1. This CDR3 comprises 14 residues. After removal of 5 bases from V and 7 bases from J, the junction contained 10 bases not matched to a gene. Germline values: CDR1 SGHTA, CDR2 FQGTGA. The CDR3 nucleotides are TGTGCCAGCAGCCCTTACCCAGGACAGGTTGAAGCTTTCTTT. Its translation is CASSPYPGQVEAFF.

Ten or more counts support this clonotype. The chain has TRBV2 and TRBJ2-1; a possible D gene is TRBD2 (5 bases). V shed 5 bases and J shed 4 bases, with 15 bases lying between them. The CDR3 contains 15 residues. Germline V CDR1 and CDR2: SNHLY, FYNNEI. CDR3 in DNA: TGTGCCAGCAGTCCTAGGACTCGAAGTTACAATGAGCAGTTCTTC. It is translated as CASSPRTRSYNEQFF.

The gene calls are TRBV24-1 and TRBJ1-2; tentatively, D is TRBD1 (5 bases). The CDR3 consists of 11 residues. V dropped 6 bases and J dropped 8 bases, with 9 bases sitting between them. Germline V CDR1 and CDR2: KGHDR, SFDVKD. For the CDR3, the DNA is TGTGCCACCAGTTTTGGGGGGGGCTACACCTTC. It translates to CATSFGGGYTF.

In its sample, this clonotype was seen once. The chain has TRBV7-3 and TRBJ2-3, with a weak D call TRBD1 (6 bases). The V gene lost 4 bases and the J gene lost 6 bases, with 14 bases spanning the gap. The germline V gene encodes CDR1 SGHTA and CDR2 FQGTGA. The CDR3 loop spans 14 amino acids. The CDR3: CASSSATGGDTQYF. In DNA, the CDR3 is TGTGCCAGCAGCTCTGCGACAGGCGGGGATACGCAGTATTTT.

This sequence joins TRBV4-3 and TRBJ2-1; 8 bases match TRBD2. V gave up 5 bases and J gave up 7 bases; unmatched junction bases: 7. The V gene's germline CDR1 is LGHNA and CDR2 YSLEER. The CDR3 loop spans 14 amino acids. In DNA form, the CDR3 reads TGCGCCAGCAGCTTGGATGGGACTAGTAATGAGCAGTTCTTC. This gives the protein CASSLDGTSNEQFF.

The V and J genes are TRBV6-2 or TRBV6-3 and TRBJ1-1; 9 bases align to TRBD1. Germline V gene lookup returns CDR1 MNHEY and CDR2 SVGEGT. V trimming: 5 bases; J trimming: 7 bases; junction bases outside the gene matches: 11. The CDR3 loop spans 15 amino acids. The CDR3 here is CASSASTGGVSEAFF. Here the CDR3 DNA reads TGTGCCAGCAGTGCCTCAACAGGGGGCGTGAGTGAAGCTTTCTTT.

This clonotype showed up many times. The chain links TRBV9 to TRBJ1-1, with no clear D. Trimming took off 4 bases at V and 1 base at J, with 11 bases between the two ends. The CDR3 is 14 residues long. Germline values: CDR1 SGDLS, CDR2 YYNGEE. CDR3 in DNA: TGTGCCAGCAGCCTAGTTTCGTGGAACACTGAAGCTTTCTTT. This encodes CASSLVSWNTEAFF.

The chain is built from TRBV5-1 and TRBJ2-6, with 11 positions matching TRBD2. J lost 4 bases, V lost 4 bases, and 7 bases had no gene match. Germline V gene data show CDR1 as SGHRS and CDR2 as YFSETQ. This CDR3 region has 17 residues. The CDR3 coding sequence is TGCGCCAGCAGCAGAACTAGCGGGAGTGGCGGGGCCAACGTCCTGACTTTC. Protein product: CASSRTSGSGGANVLTF.

This CDR3 is CASGGEGWAAEAFF. CDR3 coding DNA: TGCGCCAGCGGGGGTGAGGGGTGGGCCGCTGAAGCTTTCTTT. The chain links TRBV5-1 to TRBJ1-1; D is perhaps TRBD1 (5 bases). This CDR3 is built from 14 residues. Trimming left V 7 bases short and J 6 bases short, with 19 bases between. Germline V gene sequence: CDR1 SGHRS, CDR2 YFSETQ.

This clonotype was seen a few times. V usage is TRBV7-8 and J usage is TRBJ2-7; the match to TRBD1 covers 7 bases. J lost 3 bases, V lost 2 bases, and 16 bases had no gene match. This CDR3 is 18 amino acids long. Germline V lookup: CDR1 SGHVS, CDR2 FQNEAQ. The CDR3 region is CASSLTTGPLPLLYEQYF. In nucleotides, the CDR3 is TGTGCCAGCAGCTTAACGACAGGGCCCCTCCCCCTACTCTACGAGCAGTACTTC.

This clonotype was detected only a few times. The V gene is TRBV7-2, the J gene TRBJ2-7; the D call may be TRBD1 or TRBD2 (5 bases each). This CDR3 has 12 amino acids. Germline V gene lookup returns CDR1 SGHTA and CDR2 FQGNSA. V lost 5 bases to trimming and J lost 4 bases, with 9 bases between them. The CDR3 protein is CASSVEGYEQYF. CDR3 DNA sequence: TGTGCCAGCAGCGTAGAGGGGTACGAGCAGTACTTC.

This clonotype was observed many times. V gene TRBV9 combines with J gene TRBJ1-1; 7 positions agree with TRBD1. The junction had 8 bases not matched to a gene; V was cut back by 4 bases and J by 8 bases. The CDR3 covers 13 residues. From germline, CDR1 is SGDLS and CDR2 YYNGEE. The CDR3, as DNA: TGTGCCAGCAGCCCAAGAACAGGGGAGGAAGCTTTCTTT. Translated, it gives CASSPRTGEEAFF. The full variable domain, with the rest looked up from reference TRBV9 and TRBJ1-1, is DSGVTQTPKHLITATGQRVTLRCSPRSGDLSVYWYQQSLDQGLQFLIQYYNGEERAKGNILERFSAQQFPDLHSELNLSSLELGDSALYFCASSPRTGEEAFFGQGTRLTVV.

This clonotype was picked up many times. The gene calls are TRBV5-1 and TRBJ2-7; 7 bases map to TRBD1. The V and J ends lost 5 bases and 3 bases, in that order; junction bases with no gene match: 11. The CDR3 spans 15 residues. The V gene's germline CDR1 is SGHRS and CDR2 YFSETQ. CDR3 residues: CASRPAGTELYEQYF. The CDR3 DNA sequence: TGCGCCAGCAGACCCGCCGGGACAGAACTCTACGAGCAGTACTTC.

Note on this clonotype: An end of the junction differs from the germline gene, which may be a read error. The rearrangement links TRBV10-3 to TRBJ2-1; D gene unclear. CDR3 size: 18 residues. Germline CDR1 is ENHRY and CDR2 is SYGVKD. CDR3 in amino acids: CASSYSISLPRTDNEQFF. Written as DNA, the CDR3 is TGTGCCAGCAGTTACTCGATTTCTTTGCCCCGGACCGACAATGAGCAGTTCTTC.

This clonotype was seen many times. The rearrangement links TRBV2 to TRBJ2-4; weak D call: TRBD2 (5 bases). Germline V CDR1 and CDR2: SNHLY, FYNNEI. The ends were cut back, 7 bases at V and 6 bases at J, with 13 bases in the middle. This CDR3 comprises 13 residues. The CDR3 spells CASTRVEVNIQYF. The CDR3 DNA reads TGTGCCAGCACTCGGGTGGAGGTAAACATTCAGTACTTC.

Note on this clonotype: Given a much more abundant clone one base away, this may be a read error. The chain has TRBV7-9 and TRBJ1-4; D gene unclear. The CDR3 consists of 14 residues. Per the germline V gene, CDR1 is SEHNR and CDR2 is FQNEAQ (reference sequence). In DNA, the CDR3 is TGTGCCAGCAGCTCTCGAGACGGGAATGAAGAACTGTTTTTT. Amino acids: CASSSRDGNEELFF.

This clonotype has only a few counts. The CDR3 nucleotides are TGCGCCAGCAGCATCTCACCGGGGGGGCTTTTCGTCTACGAGCAGTACTTC. As protein: CASSISPGGLFVYEQYF. This sequence joins TRBV5-1 and TRBJ2-7; TRBD2 matches at 8 bases. Germline V gene sequence: CDR1 SGHRS, CDR2 YFSETQ. V shed 4 bases and J 3 bases; nucleotides not matched to a gene: 15. The CDR3 has 17 residues.

This clonotype was found many times. CDR3 DNA sequence: TGTGCCAGCAGTGGGACAGCTAATGAAAAACTGTTTTTT. It is translated as CASSGTANEKLFF. The chain combines TRBV2 with TRBJ1-4, with D possibly TRBD1 on 6 matching bases. V dropped 4 bases and J dropped 3 bases, with 6 bases sitting between them. Germline V gene sequence: CDR1 SNHLY, CDR2 FYNNEI. The CDR3 has 13 amino acids.

This chain links TRBV7-6 with TRBJ2-1; D is unresolved. V was clipped by 3 bases and J by 7 bases, with 13 bases between them. The germline V gene has CDR1 SGHVS and CDR2 FNYEAQ. This CDR3 has 14 amino acids. CDR3 bases: TGTGCCAGCAGCTTGTTAAGTGTACGGAATGAGCAGTTCTTC. It specifies CASSLLSVRNEQFF.

Only a few counts were recorded for this clonotype. The rearrangement links TRBV15 to TRBJ2-6; D possibly corresponds to TRBD1 (6 bases). This CDR3 comprises 18 residues. V was cut by 1 base and J by 0 bases, with 13 bases left in between. Per germline, CDR1 LNHNV and CDR2 YYDKDF (reference sequence). The CDR3 DNA sequence: TGTGCCACCAGCAGAGGAGGGGGAACAAACTCTGGGGCCAACGTCCTGACTTTC. This codes for CATSRGGGTNSGANVLTF.

This clonotype was detected a few times. The chain carries TRBV20-1 and TRBJ1-5, with 7 bases lining up with TRBD1. Germline CDR1 and CDR2: DFQATT and SNEGSKA (reference sequence). This CDR3 region has 16 residues. Trimming took 3 bases from V and 3 from J; bases not matched to a gene: 11. CDR3 nucleotide sequence: TGCAGTGCTAGTTTCCGGGACAGCCCCCCCAATCAGCCCCAGCATTTT. Amino acid sequence: CSASFRDSPPNQPQHF.

Note on this clonotype: One end of the junction varies from germline; a read error may be responsible. The chain couples TRBV2 to TRBJ2-5; 8 bases match TRBD2. CDR3 size: 15 residues. Looked up from germline, CDR1 is SNHLY and CDR2 is FYNNEI. CDR3 region: CASSEVREGRETQYF. The CDR3 nucleotides read TGCGCCAGCAGTGAGGTTCGGGAGGGGCGGGAGACCCAGTACTTC. Filled out from reference TRBV2 and TRBJ2-5, the complete variable domain reads EPEVTQTPSHQVTQMGQEVILRCVPISNHLYFYWYRQILGQKVEFLVSFYNNEISEKSEIFDDQFSVERPDGSNFTLKIRSTKLEDSAMYFCASSEVREGRETQYFGPGTRLLVL.

On this clonotype: The junction departs from germline at one end; a sequencing error may be responsible. The chain recombines TRBV7-7 with TRBJ2-1, with TRBD1 identical over 10 bases. Germline lookup yields CDR1 SSHAT and CDR2 FNYEAQ (reference sequence). The CDR3 extends over 16 amino acids. In DNA form, the CDR3 reads TGTGCTAGCAGCCCTCTCCGGGACAGGGGAAACAATGAGCAGTTCTTC. Amino acid sequence: CASSPLRDRGNNEQFF.

Comment on this clonotype: The final CDR3 position lacks the conserved phenylalanine or tryptophan, pointing to a likely read error. The rearrangement joins TRBV7-8 to TRBJ2-3; 9 positions match TRBD2. In germline, CDR1 is SGHVS, CDR2 FQNEAQ. The junction had 4 bases not matched to a gene; V was cut back by 1 base and J by 2 bases. This CDR3 spans 16 amino acids. This chain's CDR3 is CASSLGLAGITDTQYV. DNA of the CDR3: TGTGCCAGCAGCTTAGGGCTAGCGGGGATCACAGATACGCAGTATGTT.

Many counts were recorded for this clonotype. V is TRBV5-8 and J is TRBJ2-1; TRBD1 agrees at 8 bases. This CDR3 has 14 amino acids. Germline V lookup: CDR1 SGHTS, CDR2 YDEGEE. The J segment lost 6 bases and the V segment lost 1 base, leaving 3 bases of the junction unmatched. Here the CDR3 DNA reads TGTGCCAGCAGCTTGCAGGGGGCGAGCAATGAGCAGTTCTTC. Protein: CASSLQGASNEQFF.